These T cell receptor beta chains were read from a single sample in a study of blood T cell repertoires in COVID-19. Generated by immunoSEQ multiplex PCR, the TCRdb table keeps only in-frame clones and is missing some. The sample has more than 55,000 clones; roughly 80% are singletons. Sequencing was carried out using peripheral blood. The receptors come from a woman aged 70-85 years with acute or convalescent COVID-19. Each CDR3 is given with its conserved first and last residue. A D gene is named only where the DNA matches it firmly. Only some rows state a clone size, as once, few, many or a class for expanded clones.

TRBV4-1	-	TRBJ1-1	TRBD1	CASAKGGAGTVNTEAFF	TGCGCCAGCGCTAAAGGGGGTGCCGGGACAGTTAACACTGAAGCTTTCTTT
TRBV12-5	few	TRBJ1-4	TRBD1	CASGLGERGGREKLFF	TGTGCTAGTGGTTTGGGCGAACGAGGGGGCAGGGAAAAACTGTTTTTT
TRBV11-3	-	TRBJ2-3	-	CASSLGGAKGTDTQYF	TGTGCCAGCAGCTTGGGGGGGGCCAAGGGCACAGATACGCAGTATTTT
TRBV28	-	TRBJ1-2	TRBD1	CATQQGALGYTF	TGTGCCACCCAACAGGGGGCGCTGGGCTACACCTTC
TRBV29-1	-	TRBJ1-2	-	CSVEAYIRENYDYTF	TGCAGCGTTGAGGCGTACATTAGGGAGAACTATGACTACACCTTC
TRBV2	medium-sized	TRBJ1-5	TRBD1	CASISGTGANSNQPQHF	TGTGCCAGCATTTCGGGGACAGGGGCTAATAGCAATCAGCCCCAGCATTTT
TRBV7-3	-	TRBJ2-7	-	CASSPPGGEQYF	TGTGCCAGCAGCCCCCCGGGTGGCGAGCAGTACTTC
TRBV25-1	-	TRBJ1-5	TRBD1	CASSETGRGLSNQPQHF	TGTGCCAGCAGCGAGACAGGGCGGGGACTGAGCAATCAGCCCCAGCATTTT
TRBV6-5	-	TRBJ1-2	TRBD1	CASSSPGTGGDGYTF	TGTGCCAGCAGTTCACCCGGGACAGGGGGCGACGGCTACACCTTC
TRBV18	-	TRBJ1-5	-	CASSRIGGQPQHF	TGTGCCAGTTCTCGGATCGGGGGTCAGCCCCAGCATTTT
TRBV7-9	-	TRBJ2-1	TRBD1	CASSSQQGAYYNEQFF	TGTGCCAGCAGCTCTCAACAGGGGGCATATTACAATGAGCAGTTCTTC
TRBV9	-	TRBJ2-7	TRBD2	CASSSGTTPYEQYF	TGTGCCAGCAGCTCCGGGACTACCCCCTACGAGCAGTACTTC
TRBV5-6	-	TRBJ1-6	-	CASRYRWQRDSPLHF	TGTGCCAGCAGATACCGGTGGCAGCGGGACTCACCCCTCCACTTT
TRBV13	-	TRBJ2-7	-	CASSLRTGRTDYEQYF	TGTGCCAGCAGCTTAAGGACGGGCCGGACTGACTACGAGCAGTACTTC
TRBV19	once	TRBJ1-6	TRBD1	CASSIFQGANSPLHF	TGTGCCAGTAGTATCTTCCAGGGGGCAAATTCACCCCTCCACTTT